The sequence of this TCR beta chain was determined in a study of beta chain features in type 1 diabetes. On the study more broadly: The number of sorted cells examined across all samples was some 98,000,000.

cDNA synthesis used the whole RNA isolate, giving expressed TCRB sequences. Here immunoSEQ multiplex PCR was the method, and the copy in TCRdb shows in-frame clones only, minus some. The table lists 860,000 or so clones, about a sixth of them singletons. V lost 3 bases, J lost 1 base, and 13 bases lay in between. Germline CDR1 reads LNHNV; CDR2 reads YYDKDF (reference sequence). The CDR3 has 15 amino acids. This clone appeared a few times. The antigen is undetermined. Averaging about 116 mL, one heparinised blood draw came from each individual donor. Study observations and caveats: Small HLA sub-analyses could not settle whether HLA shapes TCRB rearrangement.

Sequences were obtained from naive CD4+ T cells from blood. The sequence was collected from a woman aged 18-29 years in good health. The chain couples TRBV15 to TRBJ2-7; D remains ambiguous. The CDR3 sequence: CATSSERVGSYEQYF. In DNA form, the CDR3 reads TGTGCCACCAGCAGTGAGAGAGTTGGGTCCTACGAGCAGTACTTC.